Each of the 21 T cell receptor beta chains below was sequenced from the same sample in a study of regulatory T cells in long-lasting Graves disease (dated by TCRdb to about 2021). The time point label on this specimen signifies: newly diagnosed GD, antithyroid drugs for less than 3 months. For both TCR sequencing and RNA sequencing, RNA was extracted from PBMCs in TRIzol. Library preparation employed multiplex PCR. For sequencing, an Illumina HiSeq 4000 was employed. CDR3 regions were amplified by Arm-PCR with iRepertoire HTBI primers to construct TCR beta libraries. TCRdb passed the public sequencing reads through fastp at Q25 and MiXCR, retaining productive beta sequences. Rows are unified per CDR3 protein, each entry keeping the most common DNA and genes. The table for this sample lists 600,000 to 650,000 distinct CDR3 sequences; roughly 15% of them were counted only once. The top ten clonotypes cover approximately 20% of the sample.

These data were likewise used in another study, on T cells in Graves' hyperthyroidism and ophthalmopathy.

The sequences come from peripheral blood mononuclear cells (PBMCs), collected at new diagnosis, from a patient treated with antithyroid drugs. These receptors came from a woman aged 25 to 45 with Graves disease. Donor details come from another sample of the same person, matched by shared clones.

This sequence joins TRBV5-1 and TRBJ2-6; 10 nucleotides agree with TRBD1. J lost 1 base, V lost 1 base, and 5 bases had no gene match. Germline V CDR1 and CDR2: SGHRS, YFSETQ. This CDR3 is 18 amino acids long. The CDR3 here is CASSLTGTGASGANVLTF. The CDR3 DNA follows: TGCGCCAGCAGCTTGACCGGGACAGGGGCTTCTGGGGCCAACGTCCTGACTTTC.

In this sample, this clonotype turned up a few times. The chain couples TRBV9 to TRBJ1-6, with D uncertain. The CDR3 is 15 amino acids. The germline V gene encodes CDR1 SGDLS and CDR2 YYNGEE. V dropped 0 bases and J dropped 7 bases, with 11 bases sitting between them. The DNA of the CDR3 is TGTGCCAGCAGCGTAGGGGCGGAGAAAAATTCACCCCTCCACTTT. Its translation: CASSVGAEKNSPLHF.

This clonotype has ten or more counts. V gene TRBV28 combines with J gene TRBJ2-1, with D maybe TRBD2 (6 bases). Germline assignment: CDR1 MDHEN and CDR2 SYDVKM. This CDR3 is built from 16 residues. V was clipped by 5 bases and J by 9 bases, with 23 bases between them. The CDR3 spells CASSRVAVIRGGEQFF. In DNA form, the CDR3 reads TGTGCCAGCAGTAGAGTAGCGGTTATAAGAGGTGGTGAGCAGTTCTTC.

This clonotype was picked up many times. V and J are TRBV11-2 and TRBJ2-1; D perhaps matches TRBD2 (5 bases). The CDR3 runs 15 residues. Germline V gives CDR1 SGHAT, CDR2 FQNNGV. V shed 6 bases and J shed 4 bases, with 16 bases lying between them. This chain's CDR3 is CASSLLGRPYNEQFF. CDR3 nucleotide sequence: TGTGCCAGCAGTTTATTGGGGAGACCATACAATGAGCAGTTCTTC.

The chain is built from TRBV20-1 and TRBJ2-1; TRBD1 matches at 10 bases. The V gene end was trimmed by 1 base and the J gene end by 7 bases; junction bases not matched to a gene: 16. Germline V CDR1 and CDR2: DFQATT, SNEGSKA (reference sequence). The CDR3 sequence is 18 residues long. The CDR3 reads CSARAYSTGTGDLNEQFF. Written as DNA, the CDR3 is TGCAGTGCTAGAGCGTACTCGACCGGGACAGGGGATCTTAATGAGCAGTTCTTC.

This clonotype was seen ten or more times. V is TRBV2 and J is TRBJ1-5; D is unresolved. The CDR3 totals 13 residues. The germline gives CDR1 SNHLY, CDR2 FYNNEI. Trimming removed 5 bases from V and 4 bases from J, with 9 bases in between. This CDR3 is CASSLQINQPQHF. CDR3 DNA: TGTGCCAGCAGTCTACAGATAAATCAGCCCCAGCATTTT.

This clonotype was picked up many times. The gene calls are TRBV7-2 and TRBJ2-3; 11 nucleotides match TRBD2. Germline V gene sequence: CDR1 SGHTA, CDR2 FQGNSA. The CDR3 loop spans 15 amino acids. V was pared by 4 bases and J by 6 bases, with 6 bases of the junction left unmatched. The CDR3: CASSSLAGGVDTQYF. The DNA for the CDR3 is TGTGCCAGCAGCTCATTAGCGGGAGGGGTCGATACGCAGTATTTT.

Points on this clonotype: With a far larger clone one base away, a read error is the likely cause. This chain joins TRBV7-2 and TRBJ1-1, with D unresolved. From germline, CDR1 is SGHTA and CDR2 FQGNSA. This CDR3 is 13 amino acids long. V lost 6 bases and J lost 6, with 14 bases in between. For the CDR3, the DNA is TGTGCCAGCAGTTCGCTAAAGGCCGCTGAAGCTTTCTTT. Its protein is CASSSLKAAEAFF.

This clonotype was counted between two and nine times. For the CDR3, the DNA is TGTGCCAGCAGCGGAGACAGGGATGATCAGCCCCAGCATTTT. This sequence encodes CASSGDRDDQPQHF. The chain links TRBV16 to TRBJ1-5; 7 bases map to TRBD1. With V trimmed by 5 bases and J by 5 bases, 6 bases remained unmatched. Germline-derived CDR1 and CDR2 are KGHSY and FQNENV. This CDR3 comprises 14 residues.

Turning to this clonotype: This could be a read error, since a much larger clone is one nucleotide away. The chain carries TRBV3-1 and TRBJ2-5; D call uncertain. CDR3 length equals 13 residues. V lost 4 bases and J 4 bases, leaving 10 bases between the germline ends. Germline CDR1 LGHDT, CDR2 YNNKEL (reference sequence). CDR3 in amino acids: CASSLSVVETQYF. CDR3 bases: TGTGCCAGCAGCCTCTCGGTTGTAGAGACCCAGTACTTC.

V usage is TRBV5-1 and J usage is TRBJ2-5; 9 nucleotides match TRBD1. Germline CDR1 SGHRS, CDR2 YFSETQ. CDR3 size: 18 residues. Germline trimming cut 0 bases from V and 1 base from J; bases unmatched to any gene: 10. The CDR3 spells CASSLGRGQGRFQETQYF. The DNA of the CDR3 is TGCGCCAGCAGCTTGGGTCGGGGACAGGGACGCTTCCAAGAGACCCAGTACTTC. The entire variable domain, with the rest obtained from reference TRBV5-1 and TRBJ2-5, is as follows: KAGVTQTPRYLIKTRGQQVTLSCSPISGHRSVSWYQQTPGQGLQFLFEYFSETQRNKGNFPGRFSGRQFSNSRSEMNVSTLELGDSALYLCASSLGRGQGRFQETQYFGPGTRLLVL.

Notes on this clonotype: Since a much larger clone is just one base distant, this may be a read error. The rearrangement links TRBV19 to TRBJ2-5; 8 nucleotides agree with TRBD2. This CDR3 has 14 residues. Looked up from germline, CDR1 is LNHDA and CDR2 is SQIVND (reference sequence). V was pared by 8 bases and J by 4 bases, with 9 bases of the junction left unmatched. The CDR3 sequence: CASCEQRELETQYF. The CDR3 DNA reads TGTGCCAGTTGTGAACAGCGGGAGTTAGAGACCCAGTACTTC. Full variable domain (missing parts from reference TRBV19 and TRBJ2-5): DGGITQSPKYLFRKEGQNVTLSCEQNLNHDAMYWYRQDPGQGLRLIYYSQIVNDFQKGDIAEGYSVSREKKESFPLTVTSAQKNPTAFYLCASCEQRELETQYFGPGTRLLVL.

Comment on this clonotype: A much more abundant neighbour one base away suggests this may be a read error. The conserved phenylalanine or tryptophan normally closing the CDR3 is absent here, so this likely arose from a read error. V gene TRBV7-8 combines with J gene TRBJ2-4, with 11 bases aligning to TRBD2. The better agreement between TRBJ2-5 and the DNA end casts doubt on the J call. CDR3 length equals 15 residues. Germline-derived CDR1 and CDR2 are SGHVS and FQNEAQ. CDR3 nucleotides: TGTGCCAGCAGCTTGGGGACTAGCGGCTTCGAGACCCAGTACCTC. Translated: CASSLGTSGFETQYL.

In this sample, this clonotype turned up many times. V gene TRBV7-9 combines with J gene TRBJ2-7; D is perhaps TRBD2 (5 bases). In germline, CDR1 is SEHNR, CDR2 FQNEAQ (reference sequence). Trimming pared 1 base from V and 0 bases from J, leaving 16 bases between. This CDR3 is built from 17 residues. Here the CDR3 DNA reads TGTGCCAGCAGCTTAGGCGGAGGCTTACAAAGCTCCTACGAGCAGTACTTC. This gives the protein CASSLGGGLQSSYEQYF.

The chain has TRBV18 and TRBJ1-5, with D unclear. Trimming cost V 6 bases and J 9 bases, with 12 bases left between them. The CDR3 consists of 12 residues. Germline CDR1 is KGHSH and CDR2 is LQKENI. CDR3 sequence reads: CASSAVGPPQHF. In nucleotides, the CDR3 is TGTGCCAGCTCCGCGGTTGGTCCGCCCCAGCATTTT.

In its sample, this clonotype was seen many times. This rearrangement joins TRBV2 to TRBJ1-2, with D maybe TRBD1 (5 bases). Germline V gene sequence: CDR1 SNHLY, CDR2 FYNNEI. V gave up 5 bases and J gave up 7 bases, with 14 bases separating them. The CDR3 extends over 13 amino acids. CDR3: CASSLLGEGGYTF. CDR3 coding DNA: TGTGCCAGCAGTCTTCTGGGGGAGGGTGGCTACACCTTC.

This clonotype was counted only a few times. The CDR3 nucleotides read TGTGCCAGCGCAGGGGGCTCACCCCTCCACTTT. Amino acids: CASAGGSPLHF. The chain uses TRBV9 and TRBJ1-6; 8 bases fit TRBD1. The germline V gene has CDR1 SGDLS and CDR2 YYNGEE. After removal of 7 bases from V and 10 bases from J, the junction contained 1 base not matched to a gene. The CDR3 contains 11 residues.

This clonotype was seen many times. This rearrangement joins TRBV28 to TRBJ2-5; 7 nucleotides match TRBD1. The CDR3 runs 15 residues. J gave up 2 bases and V 6 bases, and 9 bases lay outside the gene matches. CDR1 is MDHEN and CDR2 is SYDVKM in the germline V gene. The CDR3, as DNA: TGTGCCAGCAGCGACAGGGATTTGGGGCAAGAGACCCAGTACTTC. Amino acid sequence: CASSDRDLGQETQYF.

This clonotype was seen more than once but under ten times. The gene calls are TRBV28 and TRBJ1-2; 7 nucleotides line up with TRBD1. Looked up from germline, CDR1 is MDHEN and CDR2 is SYDVKM. This CDR3 is 14 amino acids long. V was pared by 7 bases and J by 6 bases, with 11 bases of the junction left unmatched. CDR3 DNA sequence: TGTGCCAGCACCCGGGCCGACAGGGTAAATGGCTACACCTTC. Residues: CASTRADRVNGYTF.

Ten or more counts support this clonotype. This chain joins TRBV20-1 and TRBJ2-7; 10 bases are a match to TRBD2. Per germline, CDR1 DFQATT and CDR2 SNEGSKA (reference sequence). V lost 6 bases and J lost 5; bases outside the gene matches: 7. The CDR3 runs to 13 residues. The CDR3 loop is CSAPSGSSHEQYF. DNA for the CDR3: TGCAGTGCCCCTAGCGGGAGTTCCCACGAGCAGTACTTC.

The sample holds many counts of this clonotype. The genes are TRBV7-6 and TRBJ2-7, with D perhaps TRBD1 or TRBD2 (5 bases each). The germline V gene encodes CDR1 SGHVS and CDR2 FNYEAQ. V was pared by 5 bases and J by 10 bases, with 21 bases between. This CDR3 has 14 amino acids. The CDR3: CASSPRSWDPEQYF. Here the CDR3 DNA reads TGTGCCAGCAGCCCCCGGTCATGGGACCCCGAACAGTACTTC.